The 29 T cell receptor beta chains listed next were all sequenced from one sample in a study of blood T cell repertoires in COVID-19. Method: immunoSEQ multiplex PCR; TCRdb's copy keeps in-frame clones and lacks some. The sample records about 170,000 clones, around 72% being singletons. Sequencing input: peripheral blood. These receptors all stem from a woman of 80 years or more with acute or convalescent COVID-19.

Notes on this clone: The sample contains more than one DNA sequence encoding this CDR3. In DNA form, the CDR3 reads TGCGCCAGCAGGGAGGGATTTGCAGATACGCAGTATTTT. It translates to CASREGFADTQYF. The chain employs TRBV5-1 and TRBJ2-3; a possible D gene is TRBD2 (6 bases). Germline assignment: CDR1 SGHRS and CDR2 YFSETQ. The CDR3 contains 13 residues. With 5 bases removed from V and 4 bases from J, the gap between germline ends came to 11 bases.

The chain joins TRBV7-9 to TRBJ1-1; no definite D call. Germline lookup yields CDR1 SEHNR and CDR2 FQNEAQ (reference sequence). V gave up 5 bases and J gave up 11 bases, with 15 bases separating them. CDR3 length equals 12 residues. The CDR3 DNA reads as TGTGCCAGCAGCCCAGACGAGGGATGGGCTTTCTTT. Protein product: CASSPDEGWAFF.

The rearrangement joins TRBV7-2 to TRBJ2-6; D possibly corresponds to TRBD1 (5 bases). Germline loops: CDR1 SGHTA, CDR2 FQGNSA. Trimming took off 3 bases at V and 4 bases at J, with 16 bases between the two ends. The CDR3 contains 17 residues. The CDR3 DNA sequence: TGTGCCAGCAGCTTGATCGCAGGGAATTCAGGGGCCAACGTCCTGACTTTC. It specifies CASSLIAGNSGANVLTF. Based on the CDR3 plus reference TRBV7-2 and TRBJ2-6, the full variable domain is GAGVSQSPSNKVTEKGKDVELRCDPISGHTALYWYRQSLGQGLEFLIYFQGNSAPDKSGLPSDRFSAERTGGSVSTLTIQRTQQEDSAVYLCASSLIAGNSGANVLTFGAGSRLTVL.

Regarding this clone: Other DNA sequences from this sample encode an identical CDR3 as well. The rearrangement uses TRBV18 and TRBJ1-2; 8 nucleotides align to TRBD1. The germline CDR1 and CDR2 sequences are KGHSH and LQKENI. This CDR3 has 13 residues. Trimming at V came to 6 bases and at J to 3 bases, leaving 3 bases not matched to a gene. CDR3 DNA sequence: TGTGCCAGCTCTCCGGACAGGGACTATGGCTACACCTTC. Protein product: CASSPDRDYGYTF.

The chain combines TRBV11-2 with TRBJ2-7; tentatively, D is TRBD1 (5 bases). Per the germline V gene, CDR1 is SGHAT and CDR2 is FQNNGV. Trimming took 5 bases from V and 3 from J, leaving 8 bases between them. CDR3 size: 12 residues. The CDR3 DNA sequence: TGTGCCAGCAGCACCCAGGGCTACGAGCAGTACTTC. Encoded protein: CASSTQGYEQYF.

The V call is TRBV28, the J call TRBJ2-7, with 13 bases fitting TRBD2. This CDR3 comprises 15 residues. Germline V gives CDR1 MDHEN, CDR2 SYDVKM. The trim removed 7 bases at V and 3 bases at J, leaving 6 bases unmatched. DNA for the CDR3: TGTGCCAGCAAAATAACTAGCGGGAGGGTCTACGAGCAGTACTTC. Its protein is CASKITSGRVYEQYF.

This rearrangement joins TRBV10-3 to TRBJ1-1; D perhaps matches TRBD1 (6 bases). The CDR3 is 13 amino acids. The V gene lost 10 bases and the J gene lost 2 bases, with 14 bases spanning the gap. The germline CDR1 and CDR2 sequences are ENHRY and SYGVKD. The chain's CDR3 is CATLEGVNTEAFF. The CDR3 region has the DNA TGTGCCACCTTAGAGGGGGTAAACACTGAAGCTTTCTTT.

The CDR3 sequence: CSVRRTGEQETQYF. The DNA for the CDR3 is TGCAGCGTTCGTCGGACAGGGGAACAAGAGACCCAGTACTTC. The chain links TRBV29-1 to TRBJ2-5; TRBD1 matches at 9 bases. The V gene end was trimmed by 5 bases and the J gene end by 2 bases; junction bases not matched to a gene: 6. Germline values: CDR1 SQVTM, CDR2 ANQGSEA. This CDR3 has 14 residues. Supplemented by reference TRBV29-1 and TRBJ2-5, the full variable domain reads SAVISQKPSRDICQRGTSLTIQCQVDSQVTMMFWYRQQPGQSLTLIATANQGSEATYESGFVIDKFPISRPNLTFSTLTVSNMSPEDSSIYLCSVRRTGEQETQYFGPGTRLLVL.

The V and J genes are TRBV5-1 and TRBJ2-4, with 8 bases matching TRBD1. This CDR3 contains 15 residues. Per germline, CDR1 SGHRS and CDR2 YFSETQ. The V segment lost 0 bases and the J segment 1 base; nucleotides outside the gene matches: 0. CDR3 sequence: CASSLGTGAKNIQYF. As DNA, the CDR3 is TGCGCCAGCAGCTTGGGGACAGGGGCCAAAAACATTCAGTACTTC. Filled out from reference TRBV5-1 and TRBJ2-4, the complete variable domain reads KAGVTQTPRYLIKTRGQQVTLSCSPISGHRSVSWYQQTPGQGLQFLFEYFSETQRNKGNFPGRFSGRQFSNSRSEMNVSTLELGDSALYLCASSLGTGAKNIQYFGAGTRLSVL.

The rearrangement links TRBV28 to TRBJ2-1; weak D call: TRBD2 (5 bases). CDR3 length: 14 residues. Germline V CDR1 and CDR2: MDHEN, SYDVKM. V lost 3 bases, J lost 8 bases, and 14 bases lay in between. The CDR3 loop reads CASSLTDGVDEQFF. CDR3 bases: TGTGCCAGCAGTTTGACCGACGGGGTCGATGAGCAGTTCTTC.

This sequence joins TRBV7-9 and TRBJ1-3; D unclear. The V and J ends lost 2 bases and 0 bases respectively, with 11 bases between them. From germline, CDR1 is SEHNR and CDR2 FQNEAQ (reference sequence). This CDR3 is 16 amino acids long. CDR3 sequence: CASSLMSQISGNTIYF. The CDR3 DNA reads TGTGCCAGCAGCTTAATGTCCCAGATCTCTGGAAACACCATATATTTT.

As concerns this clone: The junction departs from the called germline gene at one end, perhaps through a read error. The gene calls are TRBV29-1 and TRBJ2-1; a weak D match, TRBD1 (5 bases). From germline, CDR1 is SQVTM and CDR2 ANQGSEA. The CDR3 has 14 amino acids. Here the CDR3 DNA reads TGCAGCGTGGAAGGACAAACCACCTACAATGAGCAGTTCTTC. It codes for CSVEGQTTYNEQFF.

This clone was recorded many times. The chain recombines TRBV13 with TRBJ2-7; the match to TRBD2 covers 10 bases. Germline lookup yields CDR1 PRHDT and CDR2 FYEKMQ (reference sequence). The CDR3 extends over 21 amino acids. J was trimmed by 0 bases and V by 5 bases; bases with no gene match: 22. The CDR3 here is CASSRITPLPPSSGSSYEQYF. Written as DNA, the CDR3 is TGTGCCAGCAGCCGTATTACCCCTCTACCCCCCTCTAGCGGGAGCTCCTACGAGCAGTACTTC.

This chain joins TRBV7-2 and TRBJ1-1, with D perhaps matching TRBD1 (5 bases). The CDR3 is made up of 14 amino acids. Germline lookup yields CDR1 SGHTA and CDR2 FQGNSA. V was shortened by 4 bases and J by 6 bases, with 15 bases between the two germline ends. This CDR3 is CASSSWNSRAEAFF. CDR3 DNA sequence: TGTGCCAGCAGCTCGTGGAACTCCAGGGCTGAAGCTTTCTTT.

CDR3 loop: CSGTSSYEQYF. The CDR3 bases are TGCAGCGGGACATCCTCCTACGAGCAGTACTTC. The chain combines TRBV29-1 with TRBJ2-7; tentative D call: TRBD1 (5 bases). From germline, CDR1 is SQVTM and CDR2 ANQGSEA. Trimming took off 7 bases at V and 0 bases at J, with 7 bases between the two ends. The CDR3 consists of 11 residues.

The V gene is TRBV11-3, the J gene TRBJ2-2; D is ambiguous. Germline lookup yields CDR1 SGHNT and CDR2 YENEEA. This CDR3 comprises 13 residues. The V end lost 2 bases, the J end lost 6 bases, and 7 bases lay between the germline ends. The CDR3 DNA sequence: TGTGCCAGCAGCTTATTACGGGCCGGGGAGCTGTTTTTT. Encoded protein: CASSLLRAGELFF.

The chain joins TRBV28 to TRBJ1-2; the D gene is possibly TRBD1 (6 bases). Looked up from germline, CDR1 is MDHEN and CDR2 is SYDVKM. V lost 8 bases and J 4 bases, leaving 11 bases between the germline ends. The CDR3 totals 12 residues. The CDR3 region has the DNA TGTGCCAGCCCCGGACAGACCTATGGCTACACCTTC. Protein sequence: CASPGQTYGYTF.

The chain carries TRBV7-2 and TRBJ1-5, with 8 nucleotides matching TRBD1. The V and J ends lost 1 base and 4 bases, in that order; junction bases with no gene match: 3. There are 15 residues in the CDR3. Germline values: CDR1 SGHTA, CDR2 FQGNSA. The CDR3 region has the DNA TGTGCCAGCAGCTTAGGGACAGGGTTGAATCAGCCCCAGCATTTT. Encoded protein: CASSLGTGLNQPQHF.

Here the CDR3 DNA reads TGTGCCAGCAGTTTACCGACTGGTAACACAAACACTGAAGCTTTCTTT. Amino acid sequence: CASSLPTGNTNTEAFF. The rearrangement joins TRBV27 to TRBJ1-1; D call uncertain. The V gene's germline CDR1 is MNHEY and CDR2 SMNVEV (reference sequence). The V end was cut by 2 bases, the J end by 2 bases, with 15 bases between. The CDR3 totals 16 residues.

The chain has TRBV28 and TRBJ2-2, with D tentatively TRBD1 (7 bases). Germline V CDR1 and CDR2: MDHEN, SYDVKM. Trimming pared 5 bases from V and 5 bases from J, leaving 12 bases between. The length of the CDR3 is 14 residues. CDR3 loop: CASSLRGRTGELFF. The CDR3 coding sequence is TGTGCCAGCAGTCTCAGGGGGAGGACCGGGGAGCTGTTTTTT.

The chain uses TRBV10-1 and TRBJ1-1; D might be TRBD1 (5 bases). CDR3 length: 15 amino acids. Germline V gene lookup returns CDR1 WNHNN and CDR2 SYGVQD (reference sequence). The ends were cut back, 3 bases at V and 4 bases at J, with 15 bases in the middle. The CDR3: CASSDGQGFGTEAFF. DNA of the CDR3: TGCGCCAGCAGTGATGGTCAGGGTTTTGGCACTGAAGCTTTCTTT.

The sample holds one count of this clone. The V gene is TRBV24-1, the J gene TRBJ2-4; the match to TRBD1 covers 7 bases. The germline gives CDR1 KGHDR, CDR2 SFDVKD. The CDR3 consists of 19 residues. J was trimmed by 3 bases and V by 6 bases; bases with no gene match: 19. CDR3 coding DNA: TGTGCCACCAGTTGCCGGGACAGAGAGAGGGGAGAGGGCAAAAACATTCAGTACTTC. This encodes CATSCRDRERGEGKNIQYF.

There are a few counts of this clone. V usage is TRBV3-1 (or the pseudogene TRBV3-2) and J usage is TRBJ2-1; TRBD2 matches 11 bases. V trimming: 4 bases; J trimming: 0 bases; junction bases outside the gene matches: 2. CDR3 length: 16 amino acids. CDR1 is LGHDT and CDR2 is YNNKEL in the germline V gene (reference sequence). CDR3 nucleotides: TGTGCCAGCAGCCCGACTAGCGGGGTCTCCTACAATGAGCAGTTCTTC. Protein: CASSPTSGVSYNEQFF.

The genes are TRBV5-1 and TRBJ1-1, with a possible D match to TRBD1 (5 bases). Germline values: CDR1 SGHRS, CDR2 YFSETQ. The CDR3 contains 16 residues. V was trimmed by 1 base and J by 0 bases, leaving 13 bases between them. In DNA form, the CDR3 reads TGCGCCAGCAGCTTGTTAGGACAAGGCATGAACACTGAAGCTTTCTTT. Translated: CASSLLGQGMNTEAFF.

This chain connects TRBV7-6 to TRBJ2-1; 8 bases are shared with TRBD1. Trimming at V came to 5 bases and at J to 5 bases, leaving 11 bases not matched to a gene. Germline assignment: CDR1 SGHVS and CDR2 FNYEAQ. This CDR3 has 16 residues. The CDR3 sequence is CASSRPRDRKNNEQFF. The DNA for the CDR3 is TGTGCCAGCAGCAGGCCCCGGGACAGGAAAAACAATGAGCAGTTCTTC.

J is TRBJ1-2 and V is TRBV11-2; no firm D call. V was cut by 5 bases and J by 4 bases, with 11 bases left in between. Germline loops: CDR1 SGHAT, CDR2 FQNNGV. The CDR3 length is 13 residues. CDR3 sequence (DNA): TGTGCCAGCAGCCCTGGAGGGATCTATGGCTACACCTTC. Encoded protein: CASSPGGIYGYTF.

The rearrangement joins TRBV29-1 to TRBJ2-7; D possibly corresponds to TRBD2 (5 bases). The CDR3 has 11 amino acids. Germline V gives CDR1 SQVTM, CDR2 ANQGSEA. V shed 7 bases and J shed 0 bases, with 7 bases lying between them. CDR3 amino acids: CSALASYEQYF. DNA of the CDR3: TGCAGCGCTCTAGCCTCCTACGAGCAGTACTTC.

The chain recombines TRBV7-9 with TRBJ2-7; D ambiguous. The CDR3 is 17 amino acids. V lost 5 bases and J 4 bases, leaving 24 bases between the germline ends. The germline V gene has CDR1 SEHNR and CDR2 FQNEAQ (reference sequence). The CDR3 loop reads CASSHTRGSISGYEQYF. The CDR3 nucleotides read TGTGCCAGCAGCCATACTCGCGGCAGCATATCGGGTTACGAGCAGTACTTC.

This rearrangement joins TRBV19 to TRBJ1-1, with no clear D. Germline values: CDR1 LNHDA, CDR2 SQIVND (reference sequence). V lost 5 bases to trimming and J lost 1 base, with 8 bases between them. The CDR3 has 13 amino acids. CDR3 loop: CASSLYWNTEAFF. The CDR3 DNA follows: TGTGCCAGTAGTCTATACTGGAACACTGAAGCTTTCTTT. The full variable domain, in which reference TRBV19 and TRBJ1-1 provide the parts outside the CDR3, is DGGITQSPKYLFRKEGQNVTLSCEQNLNHDAMYWYRQDPGQGLRLIYYSQIVNDFQKGDIAEGYSVSREKKESFPLTVTSAQKNPTAFYLCASSLYWNTEAFFGQGTRLTVV.